Shown below are 22 T cell receptor beta chains from a single sample sequenced in a study of cytomegalovirus exposure and HLA in healthy donors. Generated by immunoSEQ multiplex PCR, the TCRdb table keeps only in-frame clones and is missing some. The table has about 260,000 clones, about nine tenths seen once; the top ten hold roughly 3%. Sequenced input: PBMCs. These receptor sequences come from a young woman in good health and CMV-seronegative.

The J gene is TRBJ1-1, the V gene TRBV6-5, with D hard to call. Germline CDR1 MNHEY, CDR2 SVGAGI. This CDR3 is 13 amino acids long. Trimming cost V 7 bases and J 1 base, with 10 bases left between them. CDR3 nucleotide sequence: TGTGCCAGCAACTACGACGGGAACACTGAAGCTTTCTTT. This translates into CASNYDGNTEAFF.

This clone was counted a few times. V and J are TRBV19 and TRBJ2-7; TRBD2 might be the D (5 bases). The V gene's germline CDR1 is LNHDA and CDR2 SQIVND (reference sequence). The V end lost 4 bases, the J end lost 2 bases, and 15 bases lay between the germline ends. CDR3 length: 15 amino acids. CDR3 sequence reads: CASSRGLDPTYEQYF. The CDR3 nucleotides read TGTGCCAGTAGTAGAGGGCTAGACCCAACCTACGAGCAGTACTTC.

The rearrangement uses TRBV2 and TRBJ1-4; no clear D gene. This CDR3 comprises 14 residues. Germline CDR1 and CDR2: SNHLY and FYNNEI. V lost 2 bases and J 5 bases, leaving 9 bases between the germline ends. CDR3 protein: CASSEWQENEKLFF. Written as DNA, the CDR3 is TGTGCCAGCAGTGAATGGCAAGAAAATGAAAAACTGTTTTTT.

This chain's CDR3 is CASSRRGVDEQYF. The CDR3 region has the DNA TGTGCCAGCAGCCGCAGGGGGGTAGACGAGCAGTACTTC. The V gene is TRBV9, the J gene TRBJ2-7; tentatively, D is TRBD1 (7 bases). This CDR3 comprises 13 residues. The V and J ends lost 4 bases and 5 bases respectively, with 13 bases between them. In germline, CDR1 is SGDLS, CDR2 YYNGEE.

The V gene is TRBV6-6, the J gene TRBJ1-5, with TRBD1 matching over 7 bases. Per the germline V gene, CDR1 is MNHNY and CDR2 is SVGAGI (reference sequence). The CDR3 has 13 amino acids. V lost 5 bases to trimming and J lost 7 bases; unmatched junction nucleotides: 5. This CDR3 reads CASSADREQPQHF. The CDR3 nucleotides are TGTGCCAGCAGTGCCGACAGGGAGCAGCCCCAGCATTTT.

The rearrangement uses TRBV28 and TRBJ2-1, with 9 bases aligning to TRBD1. V lost 6 bases, J lost 6 bases, and 9 bases stayed unmatched. This CDR3 comprises 15 residues. The germline V gene encodes CDR1 MDHEN and CDR2 SYDVKM. The CDR3 coding sequence is TGTGCCAGCAGCCCAAACAGGGGGCAGTCCAATGAGCAGTTCTTC. Protein sequence: CASSPNRGQSNEQFF.

The genes are TRBV27 and TRBJ2-1; TRBD1 might be the D (6 bases). The germline V gene encodes CDR1 MNHEY and CDR2 SMNVEV (reference sequence). The CDR3 spans 16 residues. The V end lost 5 bases, the J end lost 6 bases, and 20 bases lay between the germline ends. CDR3 loop: CASSLPAGLGGNEQFF. CDR3 DNA: TGTGCCAGCAGTCTTCCTGCAGGCCTAGGGGGCAATGAGCAGTTCTTC.

J is TRBJ1-5 and V is TRBV10-3, with 11 bases aligning to TRBD1. J gave up 6 bases and V 4 bases, and 5 bases lay outside the gene matches. CDR3 size: 15 residues. Germline loops: CDR1 ENHRY, CDR2 SYGVKD. CDR3 residues: CAISGGQGVGQPQHF. The CDR3 coding sequence is TGTGCCATCAGTGGGGGACAGGGGGTTGGTCAGCCCCAGCATTTT.

The chain joins TRBV6-5 to TRBJ1-1; maybe TRBD1 (6 bases). Germline CDR1 MNHEY, CDR2 SVGAGI. The CDR3 runs 13 residues. The V gene lost 2 bases and the J gene lost 3 bases, with 7 bases spanning the gap. The CDR3 nucleotides read TGTGCCAGCAGTTACCAGGGGCACACTGAAGCTTTCTTT. This codes for CASSYQGHTEAFF.

This rearrangement joins TRBV28 to TRBJ2-3; no reliable D call. CDR3 length: 13 amino acids. Trimming stripped 8 bases from V and 6 bases from J, with 15 bases between. CDR1 MDHEN and CDR2 SYDVKM come from the germline V gene. CDR3 sequence: CASCTTTPDTQYF. CDR3 DNA sequence: TGTGCCAGCTGCACGACCACCCCGGATACGCAGTATTTT.

This clone was detected once. This rearrangement joins TRBV5-4 to TRBJ2-7; 7 bases line up with TRBD1. Losses at the gene ends were 3 bases for V and 2 bases for J; bases not matched to a gene: 8. This CDR3 spans 15 amino acids. Germline assignment: CDR1 SGHNT and CDR2 YYREEE (reference sequence). The CDR3 spells CASSSPGQAAYEQYF. The CDR3 DNA reads TGTGCCAGCAGCTCACCCGGACAGGCAGCCTACGAGCAGTACTTC.

V usage is TRBV29-1 and J usage is TRBJ1-4, with 9 bases identical to TRBD1. Germline CDR1 and CDR2: SQVTM and ANQGSEA. This CDR3 region has 16 residues. Unmatched junction bases numbered 11, after V lost 4 bases and J lost 5 bases. The CDR3 coding sequence is TGCAGCGTTGTTTTCGGGACAGGGAGAGGGAATGAAAAACTGTTTTTT. The encoded protein is CSVVFGTGRGNEKLFF.

The chain is built from TRBV5-1 and TRBJ2-5; D not certain. The CDR3 loop spans 12 amino acids. Trimming removed 3 bases from V and 0 bases from J, with 3 bases in between. Germline V lookup: CDR1 SGHRS, CDR2 YFSETQ. The chain's CDR3 is CASSYHQETQYF. CDR3 nucleotides: TGCGCCAGCAGCTACCACCAAGAGACCCAGTACTTC.

The chain uses TRBV29-1 and TRBJ2-1; no clear D gene. The CDR3 runs 13 residues. Germline assignment: CDR1 SQVTM and CDR2 ANQGSEA. V dropped 5 bases and J dropped 1 base, with 9 bases sitting between them. Here the CDR3 reads CSVLRVSYNEQFF. CDR3 nucleotide sequence: TGCAGCGTTTTACGTGTTTCCTACAATGAGCAGTTCTTC.

V gene TRBV7-8 combines with J gene TRBJ2-1; weak D call: TRBD2 (5 bases). The CDR3 has 12 amino acids. Germline V gene lookup returns CDR1 SGHVS and CDR2 FQNEAQ. Trimming removed 5 bases from V and 9 bases from J, with 11 bases in between. The CDR3 loop reads CASSQGGSEQFF. CDR3 sequence (DNA): TGTGCCAGCAGCCAAGGTGGGAGTGAGCAGTTCTTC.

The V gene is TRBV9, the J gene TRBJ1-2; the D is unclear. The CDR3 is made up of 13 amino acids. CDR1 is SGDLS, CDR2 YYNGEE, per germline. Trimming removed 4 bases at V and 8 bases at J, with 15 bases between. The CDR3 DNA is TGTGCCAGCAGCCCCAGCGGGGTTGGCGGCTACACCTTC. Protein sequence: CASSPSGVGGYTF.

The V and J genes are TRBV2 and TRBJ2-2; TRBD2 aligns across 7 bases. Germline V gene data show CDR1 as SNHLY and CDR2 as FYNNEI. The CDR3 is 12 amino acids. The CDR3 coding sequence is TGTGCGACCAAGGGGAGGGGCGGGGAGCTGTTTTTT. Its protein product is CATKGRGGELFF. Full variable domain (missing parts from reference TRBV2 and TRBJ2-2): EPEVTQTPSHQVTQMGQEVILRCVPISNHLYFYWYRQILGQKVEFLVSFYNNEISEKSEIFDDQFSVERPDGSNFTLKIRSTKLEDSAMYFCATKGRGGELFFGEGSRLTVL.

This chain links TRBV13 with TRBJ2-1, with D unresolved. V shed 7 bases and J shed 4 bases, with 14 bases lying between them. The CDR3 contains 14 residues. CDR1 PRHDT and CDR2 FYEKMQ come from the germline V gene (reference sequence). The chain's CDR3 is CASTESWNYNEQFF. The CDR3 DNA follows: TGTGCCAGCACTGAATCATGGAATTACAATGAGCAGTTCTTC.

The chain joins TRBV9 to TRBJ2-7, with D perhaps matching TRBD1 (6 bases). The germline CDR1 and CDR2 sequences are SGDLS and YYNGEE. Trimming stripped 0 bases from V and 4 bases from J, with 20 bases between. This CDR3 spans 17 amino acids. CDR3 residues: CASSVGEETGTTYEQYF. In DNA, the CDR3 is TGTGCCAGCAGCGTAGGTGAAGAGACCGGGACAACATACGAGCAGTACTTC.

This rearrangement joins TRBV6-6 to TRBJ2-7; 10 bases fit TRBD1. The CDR3 contains 16 residues. V lost 10 bases to trimming and J lost 4 bases; unmatched junction nucleotides: 16. Germline assignment: CDR1 MNHNY and CDR2 SVGAGI (reference sequence). As DNA, the CDR3 is TGTGCCACCACGAAAACGTCCGGGACAGGGGTTTACGAGCAGTACTTC. It encodes CATTKTSGTGVYEQYF.

V and J are TRBV19 and TRBJ2-3; maybe TRBD1 (5 bases). Germline V gene lookup returns CDR1 LNHDA and CDR2 SQIVND (reference sequence). The CDR3 is made up of 14 amino acids. Trimming shortened V by 5 bases and J by 1 base, and 10 bases separated the two germline ends. The DNA for the CDR3 is TGTGCCAGTAGTCCACAGGCTGGCACAGATACGCAGTATTTT. It yields the protein CASSPQAGTDTQYF.

J is TRBJ2-7 and V is TRBV5-1, with no clear D. V gave up 2 bases and J gave up 3 bases, with 9 bases separating them. The CDR3 is 13 amino acids. The germline V gene has CDR1 SGHRS and CDR2 YFSETQ. Here the CDR3 reads CASSLTKDYEQYF. The CDR3 DNA sequence: TGCGCCAGCAGCTTAACTAAGGACTACGAGCAGTACTTC.